This T cell receptor (beta chain) was sequenced during a study of blood T cell repertoires in COVID-19. About the research overall: Acute and convalescent COVID-19 samples came from the United States, Italy and Spain. T cells, B-cell-depleted T cells, or PBMCs supplied cDNA or gDNA.

Trimming cost V 1 base and J 10 bases; bases outside gene matches: 8. The germline V gene has CDR1 SGHRS and CDR2 YFSETQ. The CDR3 is 14 amino acids. Per the original data handling: Estimates of nucleated cell counts were drawn from the amplification of reference gene primers. Sequencing used immunoSEQ multiplex PCR; TCRdb keeps in-frame clones, though not all of them. The V and J calls and clone size come from that table; D and trimming were worked out from the DNA. Of under 250,000 clones in the sample, approximately 86% are singletons; the top ten hold over 5.5%. The sample comprised peripheral blood. V is TRBV5-1 and J is TRBJ2-1, with TRBD1 matching 7 bases. The clonotype was recovered from an older woman with active or convalescent COVID-19. CDR3 in DNA: TGCGCCAGCAGCTTGACAACAGGGGAACGAGAGCAGTTCTTC. It codes for CASSLTTGEREQFF.